The 13 T cell receptor beta chains below come from one sample, sequenced in a study of vaccination and CD4 T cells after COVID-19. Their specific antigens are unknown. With the Oncomine TCR Beta short-read assay, DNA from cultured CD4+ T cells was sequenced. TCRdb re-analysed the PCR reads in MiXCR, keeping a single row per CDR3 protein. The profile covers 6,000 to 6,500 distinct CDR3 sequences, with roughly 30% appearing a single time and roughly 10% taken by the ten largest. Treatment of the sample: roughly nine-day PBMC culture with coronavirus spike peptide pools or control peptides (ViraFEST assay). This specimen was CD4+ T cells from blood, cultured in vitro, taken after SARS-CoV-2 vaccination. All receptors derive from a human donor who had recovered from COVID-19.

This clonotype is medium-sized within its sample. The chain links TRBV20-1 to TRBJ1-2; no clear D. The V end lost 3 bases, the J end lost 7 bases, and 9 bases lay between the germline ends. Germline V gene lookup returns CDR1 DFQATT and CDR2 SNEGSKA (reference sequence). The CDR3 consists of 11 residues. CDR3 DNA: TGCAGTGCTAGCAGCAGTGGTGGCTACACCTTC. Protein: CSASSSGGYTF.

CDR3 coding DNA: TGTGCCAGCAGCTCCCAGACAGGGGGGGGTTATGGCTACACCTTC. Its protein product is CASSSQTGGGYGYTF. V is TRBV7-2 and J is TRBJ1-2, with 9 positions matching TRBD1. The CDR3 runs 15 residues. V lost 4 bases to trimming and J lost 5 bases; unmatched junction nucleotides: 8. The germline CDR1 and CDR2 sequences are SGHTA and FQGNSA.

The chain carries TRBV11-3 and TRBJ2-1; 10 bases match TRBD2. V shed 4 bases and J 5 bases; nucleotides not matched to a gene: 8. Per germline, CDR1 SGHNT and CDR2 YENEEA. There are 16 residues in the CDR3. CDR3 sequence: CASSSSSSGGNNEQFF. The CDR3 DNA reads TGTGCCAGCAGCTCCTCCTCTAGCGGGGGTAACAATGAGCAGTTCTTC.

The gene calls are TRBV29-1 and TRBJ1-2; 9 bases agree with TRBD1. The CDR3 loop spans 13 amino acids. V lost 6 bases to trimming and J lost 8 bases; unmatched junction nucleotides: 10. CDR1 is SQVTM and CDR2 is ANQGSEA in the germline V gene. This chain's CDR3 is CSVGTGQGEGYTF. In nucleotides, the CDR3 is TGCAGCGTGGGGACAGGGCAGGGCGAGGGCTACACCTTC.

This CDR3 reads CASSPQGRGPETQYF. In DNA form, the CDR3 reads TGTGCCAGCAGCCCCCAGGGCAGGGGACCAGAGACCCAGTACTTC. V and J are TRBV5-5 and TRBJ2-5, with D possibly matching TRBD1 (6 bases). This CDR3 is built from 15 residues. Trimming stripped 4 bases from V and 4 bases from J, with 17 bases between. Germline CDR1 is SGHKS and CDR2 is YYEKEE (reference sequence).

This clonotype was seen a handful of times. CDR3 residues: CASSGSGSSYEQYF. The DNA of the CDR3 is TGTGCCAGCAGCGGTAGCGGGAGCTCCTACGAGCAGTACTTC. This chain joins TRBV5-4 and TRBJ2-7, with 9 bases identical to TRBD2. The CDR3 contains 14 residues. Trimming took 4 bases from V and 0 from J; bases not matched to a gene: 2. CDR1 SGHNT and CDR2 YYREEE come from the germline V gene (reference sequence).

This clonotype was recorded only once. The chain carries TRBV6-1 and TRBJ1-1; possible D gene TRBD1, 5 bases. Per the germline V gene, CDR1 is MNHNS and CDR2 is SASEGT. Trimming took off 6 bases at V and 2 bases at J, with 10 bases between the two ends. This CDR3 is 13 amino acids long. CDR3 nucleotides: TGTGCCAGCAGCCAGGGAGGTAACACTGAAGCTTTCTTT. Its protein is CASSQGGNTEAFF.

The chain combines TRBV6-1 with TRBJ2-7; 11 nucleotides agree with TRBD1. With 6 bases clipped from V and 4 bases from J, the junction kept 5 bases outside the gene matches. This CDR3 spans 14 amino acids. CDR1 is MNHNS, CDR2 SASEGT, per germline. The CDR3, as DNA: TGTGCCAGCAGCAGGACAGGGGGCGCGTACGAGCAGTACTTC. It translates to CASSRTGGAYEQYF.

This chain joins TRBV6-1 and TRBJ1-5, with D possibly TRBD1 on 6 matching bases. The CDR3 runs 15 residues. In germline, CDR1 is MNHNS, CDR2 SASEGT. V was pared by 5 bases and J by 4 bases, with 15 bases between. For the CDR3, the DNA is TGTGCCAGCAGTACGCATCAGGGGCCTAATCAGCCCCAGCATTTT. This encodes CASSTHQGPNQPQHF.

The chain has TRBV5-5 and TRBJ1-1; D is unclear. CDR1 and CDR2 from the germline V gene are SGHKS and YYEKEE (reference sequence). V was cut by 0 bases and J by 1 base, with 4 bases left in between. The CDR3 loop spans 13 amino acids. The CDR3 nucleotides read TGTGCCAGCAGCTTGGCCCCGAACACTGAAGCTTTCTTT. This translates into CASSLAPNTEAFF.

This clonotype was picked up a small number of times. J is TRBJ1-5 and V is TRBV29-1, with no clear D. The V and J ends lost 4 bases and 4 bases respectively, with 17 bases between them. The CDR3 length is 15 residues. Germline-derived CDR1 and CDR2 are SQVTM and ANQGSEA. Here the CDR3 reads CSVVVGKIGNQPQHF. Here the CDR3 DNA reads TGCAGCGTTGTAGTCGGCAAAATAGGTAATCAGCCCCAGCATTTT.

The V call is TRBV6-5, the J call TRBJ1-2; 7 nucleotides match TRBD1. Per the germline V gene, CDR1 is MNHEY and CDR2 is SVGAGI. V trimming: 2 bases; J trimming: 5 bases; junction bases outside the gene matches: 5. The CDR3 runs 14 residues. This CDR3 reads CASSYEGAGYGYTF. Here the CDR3 DNA reads TGTGCCAGCAGTTACGAGGGGGCAGGGTATGGCTACACCTTC.

This clonotype was counted between two and nine times. This sequence joins TRBV20-1 and TRBJ1-6; D remains ambiguous. Per germline, CDR1 DFQATT and CDR2 SNEGSKA (reference sequence). The CDR3 spans 13 residues. Between the trimmed V and J ends, which lost 2 bases and 4 bases, there was a span of 6 bases. The DNA for the CDR3 is TGCAGTGCTAGACTCGCATATAATTCACCCCTCCACTTT. It is translated as CSARLAYNSPLHF.